The 26 T cell receptor beta chains in this list originate from one sample, sequenced in a study of blood T cell repertoires in COVID-19. The method was immunoSEQ multiplex PCR; TCRdb's version includes in-frame clones alone and lacks a portion of them. This sample has 300,000 to 350,000 clones, with 85% to 90% found just once. The sample taken for sequencing was peripheral blood. The origin of the receptors is a woman aged 25-40 years with COVID-19, enrolled during active disease.

The V and J genes are TRBV5-1 and TRBJ1-4; 9 positions agree with TRBD1. Per germline, CDR1 SGHRS and CDR2 YFSETQ. This CDR3 comprises 16 residues. The junction had 8 bases not matched to a gene; V was cut back by 0 bases and J by 8 bases. The CDR3 sequence: CASSLAGTGQLEKLFF. In DNA form, the CDR3 reads TGCGCCAGCAGCTTGGCCGGGACAGGGCAGTTGGAAAAACTGTTTTTT.

The genes are TRBV25-1 and TRBJ1-2; no reliable D call. The CDR3 runs to 14 residues. Per germline, CDR1 MGHDK and CDR2 SYGVNS. Trimming took 3 bases from V and 4 from J, leaving 12 bases between them. The CDR3 nucleotides read TGTGCCAGCAGTGAGATGTATAGGAGCTATGGCTACACCTTC. This sequence encodes CASSEMYRSYGYTF.

This clone was observed a single time. The gene calls are TRBV19 and TRBJ1-5; 8 nucleotides agree with TRBD1. J gave up 6 bases and V 5 bases, and 9 bases lay outside the gene matches. Germline CDR1 reads LNHDA; CDR2 reads SQIVND (reference sequence). The CDR3 is 15 amino acids. The CDR3 bases are TGTGCCAGTAGTCCCACAACAGGGGGGACTCAGCCCCAGCATTTT. It translates to CASSPTTGGTQPQHF.

In nucleotides, the CDR3 is TGTGCCAGCAGCCAAGAGATGCGGGTGAACACTGAAGCTTTCTTT. Translating it yields CASSQEMRVNTEAFF. The rearrangement uses TRBV3-1 (or the pseudogene TRBV3-2) and TRBJ1-1; D not resolved. Germline CDR1 is LGHDT and CDR2 is YNNKEL (reference sequence). The CDR3 is 15 amino acids. The V end lost 0 bases, the J end lost 0 bases, and 8 bases lay between the germline ends.

This chain joins TRBV3-1 (or the pseudogene TRBV3-2) and TRBJ2-3, with a weak D call TRBD1 (5 bases). Trimming took 0 bases from V and 4 from J, leaving 11 bases between them. The CDR3 contains 15 residues. Germline V gene lookup returns CDR1 LGHDT and CDR2 YNNKEL (reference sequence). The CDR3 coding sequence is TGTGCCAGCAGCCAAGATCTGGGGCGGCCAGATACGCAGTATTTT. Residues: CASSQDLGRPDTQYF.

This sequence joins TRBV2 and TRBJ1-1; 11 bases are shared with TRBD1. This CDR3 contains 15 residues. The junction had 6 bases not matched to a gene; V was cut back by 6 bases and J by 3 bases. Germline values: CDR1 SNHLY, CDR2 FYNNEI. CDR3 DNA: TGTGCCAGCAGAACCCCGGACAGGGGGCACACTGAAGCTTTCTTT. Encoded protein: CASRTPDRGHTEAFF. Variable domain in full (rest from reference TRBV2 and TRBJ1-1): EPEVTQTPSHQVTQMGQEVILRCVPISNHLYFYWYRQILGQKVEFLVSFYNNEISEKSEIFDDQFSVERPDGSNFTLKIRSTKLEDSAMYFCASRTPDRGHTEAFFGQGTRLTVV.

This clone was picked up one time. The chain joins TRBV6-6 to TRBJ2-7, with 11 bases aligning to TRBD2. The CDR3 length is 16 residues. Germline V gene data show CDR1 as MNHNY and CDR2 as SVGAGI (reference sequence). Trimming at V came to 2 bases and at J to 2 bases, leaving 5 bases not matched to a gene. The DNA for the CDR3 is TGTGCCAGCAGTTACCCGGGACTAGCGGACCCCTACGAGCAGTACTTC. Amino acid sequence: CASSYPGLADPYEQYF.

The rearrangement joins TRBV5-1 to TRBJ2-3; 7 bases line up with TRBD1. Germline CDR1 SGHRS, CDR2 YFSETQ. Trimming removed 1 base from V and 1 base from J; junction bases left unmatched: 6. The CDR3 totals 16 residues. CDR3 protein: CASSLIGTDRTDTQYF. DNA of the CDR3: TGCGCCAGCAGCTTGATTGGGACAGACCGCACAGATACGCAGTATTTT.

The V gene is TRBV28, the J gene TRBJ1-2, with 9 bases that match TRBD1. In germline, CDR1 is MDHEN, CDR2 SYDVKM. After removal of 7 bases from V and 3 bases from J, the junction contained 6 bases not matched to a gene. This CDR3 is 14 amino acids long. CDR3 nucleotide sequence: TGTGCCAGCACCCCGGGACAGGGCCACTATGGCTACACCTTC. It translates to CASTPGQGHYGYTF.

This chain connects TRBV5-1 to TRBJ1-1, with D hard to call. CDR1 is SGHRS, CDR2 YFSETQ, per germline. CDR3 size: 15 residues. With 0 bases removed from V and 4 bases from J, the gap between germline ends came to 13 bases. CDR3 DNA sequence: TGCGCCAGCAGCTTGGTTCCAGGTTTACGCACTGAAGCTTTCTTT. This translates into CASSLVPGLRTEAFF.

V gene TRBV3-1 (or the pseudogene TRBV3-2) combines with J gene TRBJ2-1, with D uncertain. Germline lookup yields CDR1 LGHDT and CDR2 YNNKEL (reference sequence). This CDR3 comprises 16 residues. With 0 bases removed from V and 9 bases from J, the gap between germline ends came to 18 bases. The CDR3 nucleotides read TGTGCCAGCAGCCAAGATTCGCCGGGTTTCGGAGCTGAGCAGTTCTTC. Translated: CASSQDSPGFGAEQFF.

This clone has a single count. DNA of the CDR3: TGTGCCACCAAGAGGGATGGCACCGGGGAGCTGTTTTTT. Its protein is CATKRDGTGELFF. The chain is built from TRBV27 and TRBJ2-2, with a weak D call TRBD2 (5 bases). This CDR3 comprises 13 residues. The germline V gene has CDR1 MNHEY and CDR2 SMNVEV (reference sequence). V lost 10 bases and J lost 4, with 13 bases in between.

V gene TRBV7-2 combines with J gene TRBJ1-4; 8 bases line up with TRBD1. Trimming at V came to 3 bases and at J to 5 bases, leaving 5 bases not matched to a gene. The CDR3 length is 15 residues. The germline V gene encodes CDR1 SGHTA and CDR2 FQGNSA. The CDR3 sequence is CASSFDRGGNEKLFF. CDR3 DNA: TGTGCCAGCAGCTTCGACAGGGGAGGGAATGAAAAACTGTTTTTT.

This sequence joins TRBV10-3 and TRBJ1-4; 7 bases fit TRBD1. Germline CDR1 and CDR2: ENHRY and SYGVKD. This CDR3 is built from 12 residues. The junction had 5 bases not matched to a gene; V was cut back by 11 bases and J by 5 bases. The CDR3 DNA sequence: TGTGCCGCAGGGACAGCCAATGAAAAACTGTTTTTT. It specifies CAAGTANEKLFF.

V is TRBV7-9 and J is TRBJ2-7, with a weak D call TRBD1 (5 bases). With 1 base removed from V and 2 bases from J, the gap between germline ends came to 9 bases. Germline CDR1 is SEHNR and CDR2 is FQNEAQ (reference sequence). The CDR3 has 14 amino acids. The CDR3 nucleotides read TGTGCCAGCAGCTTAGGTTCCAGGGCCTACGAGCAGTACTTC. This sequence encodes CASSLGSRAYEQYF.

As DNA, the CDR3 is TGCGCCAGCAGCTTGATATCAGGCGGAGGGAGCGGGGAGCTGTTTTTT. It codes for CASSLISGGGSGELFF. This chain links TRBV5-1 with TRBJ2-2, with a tentative D call TRBD2 (6 bases). The V gene lost 1 base and the J gene lost 7 bases, with 17 bases spanning the gap. The V gene's germline CDR1 is SGHRS and CDR2 YFSETQ. The CDR3 spans 16 residues.

The rearrangement links TRBV2 to TRBJ1-6; 12 bases agree with TRBD1. CDR1 is SNHLY and CDR2 is FYNNEI in the germline V gene. CDR3 size: 15 residues. The V segment lost 5 bases and the J segment 9 bases; nucleotides outside the gene matches: 5. CDR3 DNA: TGTGCCAGCAGTCGGGACAGGGGGCCGGGTTCACCCCTCCACTTT. It codes for CASSRDRGPGSPLHF.

This clone has more than one count but fewer than ten. The chain couples TRBV4-2 to TRBJ2-2, with 8 bases lining up with TRBD2. The germline gives CDR1 LGHNA, CDR2 YNFKEQ. With V trimmed by 0 bases and J by 3 bases, 9 bases remained unmatched. The CDR3 covers 18 residues. Here the CDR3 DNA reads TGTGCCAGCAGCCAAGATTTAGTAAGCGGGAGTGACACCGGGGAGCTGTTTTTT. Encoded protein: CASSQDLVSGSDTGELFF.

V and J are TRBV3-1 (or the pseudogene TRBV3-2) and TRBJ2-2, with D possibly being TRBD2 (6 bases). Trimming took 4 bases from V and 4 from J, leaving 13 bases between them. The CDR3 covers 15 residues. Per germline, CDR1 LGHDT and CDR2 YNNKEL (reference sequence). The CDR3 nucleotides read TGTGCCAGCAGCCGACCCGGGACTGCCACCGGGGAGCTGTTTTTT. Translating gives CASSRPGTATGELFF.

The genes are TRBV27 and TRBJ2-7; TRBD2 matches at 8 bases. Germline V CDR1 and CDR2: MNHEY, SMNVEV (reference sequence). The CDR3 extends over 14 amino acids. With 6 bases clipped from V and 1 base from J, the junction kept 5 bases outside the gene matches. In nucleotides, the CDR3 is TGTGCCAGCAGAGGGAGCGGGGGATCCTACGAGCAGTACTTC. Its protein is CASRGSGGSYEQYF.

The chain carries TRBV10-3 and TRBJ1-1; D gene uncertain. This CDR3 is 14 amino acids long. Trimming cost V 4 bases and J 2 bases, with 11 bases left between them. Germline V CDR1 and CDR2: ENHRY, SYGVKD. Written as DNA, the CDR3 is TGTGCCATCAGTGGGTGGGAGAGAAACACTGAAGCTTTCTTT. Its translation: CAISGWERNTEAFF.

This chain uses TRBV30 with TRBJ1-5; 11 bases align to TRBD1. The CDR3 sequence is 14 residues long. With V trimmed by 3 bases and J by 6 bases, 4 bases remained unmatched. Looked up from germline, CDR1 is GTSNPN and CDR2 is SVGIG (reference sequence). The CDR3 sequence: CAWSRTGGGQPQHF. CDR3 DNA sequence: TGTGCCTGGAGCCGGACAGGGGGCGGTCAGCCCCAGCATTTT.

The rearrangement joins TRBV28 to TRBJ2-1; TRBD2 matches at 7 bases. The J segment lost 8 bases and the V segment lost 5 bases, leaving 15 bases of the junction unmatched. The CDR3 contains 16 residues. CDR1 and CDR2 (germline): MDHEN, SYDVKM. Written as DNA, the CDR3 is TGTGCCAGCAGTACCCCACTTGGCGGGAGTTTCTATGAGCAGTTCTTC. It encodes CASSTPLGGSFYEQFF.

This rearrangement joins TRBV12-3 or TRBV12-4 to TRBJ1-5; D unresolved. V dropped 6 bases and J dropped 7 bases, with 10 bases sitting between them. This CDR3 comprises 12 residues. In nucleotides, the CDR3 is TGTGCCAGCAGCTCCACGGGACAGCCCCAGCATTTT. It yields the protein CASSSTGQPQHF.

The chain employs TRBV28 and TRBJ1-1; D is unclear. Germline V gene data show CDR1 as MDHEN and CDR2 as SYDVKM. This CDR3 comprises 11 residues. With 7 bases removed from V and 0 bases from J, the gap between germline ends came to 3 bases. In nucleotides, the CDR3 is TGTGCCAGCACTCTGAACACTGAAGCTTTCTTT. This encodes CASTLNTEAFF.

The V call is TRBV6-5, the J call TRBJ1-5, with D possibly TRBD1 on 5 matching bases. The CDR3 covers 14 residues. V was trimmed by 6 bases and J by 4 bases, leaving 13 bases between them. From germline, CDR1 is MNHEY and CDR2 SVGAGI. The DNA of the CDR3 is TGTGCCAGCAGCGGCCGGGGGGGAAATCAGCCCCAGCATTTT. This codes for CASSGRGGNQPQHF.